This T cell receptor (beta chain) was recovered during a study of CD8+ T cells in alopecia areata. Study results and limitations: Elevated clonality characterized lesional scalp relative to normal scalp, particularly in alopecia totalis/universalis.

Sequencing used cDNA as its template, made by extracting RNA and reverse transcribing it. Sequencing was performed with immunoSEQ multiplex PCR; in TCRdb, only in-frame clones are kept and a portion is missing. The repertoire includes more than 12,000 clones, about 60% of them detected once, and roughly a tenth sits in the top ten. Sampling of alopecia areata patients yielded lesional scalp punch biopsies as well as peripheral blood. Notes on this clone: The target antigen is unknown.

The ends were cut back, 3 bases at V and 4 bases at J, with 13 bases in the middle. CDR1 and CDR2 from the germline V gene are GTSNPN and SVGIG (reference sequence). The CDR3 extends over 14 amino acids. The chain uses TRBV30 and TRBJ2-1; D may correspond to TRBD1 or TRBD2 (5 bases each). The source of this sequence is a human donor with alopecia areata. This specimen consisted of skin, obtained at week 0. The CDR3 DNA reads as TGTGCCTGGAGGACCGGGACCAAGTACAATGAGCAGTTCTTC. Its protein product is CAWRTGTKYNEQFF. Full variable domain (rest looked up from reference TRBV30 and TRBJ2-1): SQTIHQWPATLVQPVGSPLSLECTVEGTSNPNLYWYRQAAGRGLQLLFYSVGIGQISSEVPQNLSASRPQDRQFILSSKKLLLSDSGFYLCAWRTGTKYNEQFFGPGTRLTVL.